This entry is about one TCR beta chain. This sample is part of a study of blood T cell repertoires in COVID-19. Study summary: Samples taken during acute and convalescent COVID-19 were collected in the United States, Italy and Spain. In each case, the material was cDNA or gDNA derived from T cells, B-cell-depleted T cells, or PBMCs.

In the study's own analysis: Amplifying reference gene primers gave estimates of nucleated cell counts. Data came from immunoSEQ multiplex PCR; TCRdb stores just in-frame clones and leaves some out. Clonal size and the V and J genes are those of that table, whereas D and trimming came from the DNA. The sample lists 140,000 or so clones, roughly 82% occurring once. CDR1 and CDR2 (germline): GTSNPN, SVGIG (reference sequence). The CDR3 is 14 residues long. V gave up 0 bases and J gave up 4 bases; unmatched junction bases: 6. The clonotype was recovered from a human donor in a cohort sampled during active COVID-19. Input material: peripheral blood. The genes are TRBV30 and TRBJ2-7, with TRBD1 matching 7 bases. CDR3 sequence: CAWSVRQGGYEQYF. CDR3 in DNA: TGTGCCTGGAGTGTCCGACAGGGTGGATACGAGCAGTACTTC.